The next 31 T cell receptor beta chains were all read from a single sample in a study of T cell responses to AZD1222 COVID-19 vaccine (dated by TCRdb to about 2021). Taken with the paper, the label for time point translates to: baseline before first vaccination. Library prep was done by the immunoSEQ multiplex PCR assay. In its TCRdb copy, this immuneACCESS table keeps in-frame sequences only and misses some clones. Where compared with another copy, unresolved V genes explain less than half of these, and the others have no known cause. The sample table holds about 140,000 clones, of which 90% were seen once. In total, the top ten clones hold around 3.6% of the sample. Sequenced material: peripheral blood, taken on day 0 of AZD1222 vaccination. Every receptor here comes from an adult in good health.

V usage is TRBV5-5 and J usage is TRBJ1-2; D uncertain. Germline assignment: CDR1 SGHKS and CDR2 YYEKEE (reference sequence). The ends were cut back, 0 bases at V and 7 bases at J, with 10 bases in the middle. The CDR3 contains 13 residues. The DNA for the CDR3 is TGTGCCAGCAGCTTGGAAGGGCTGGGTGGCTACACCTTC. Translating gives CASSLEGLGGYTF.

The rearrangement links TRBV6-2 or TRBV6-3 to TRBJ2-7, with D possibly TRBD2 on 6 matching bases. The germline gives CDR1 MNHEY, CDR2 SVGEGT. The V end lost 5 bases, the J end lost 3 bases, and 17 bases lay between the germline ends. The CDR3 covers 15 residues. CDR3 in DNA: TGTGCCAGCAGTAAACCAAGGGGAGGATTCTACGAGCAGTACTTC. Residues: CASSKPRGGFYEQYF.

The V call is TRBV5-1, the J call TRBJ2-5; 10 bases line up with TRBD1. The CDR3 has 14 amino acids. V lost 4 bases, J lost 5 bases, and 5 bases stayed unmatched. Germline values: CDR1 SGHRS, CDR2 YFSETQ. The CDR3: CASSRGTGVETQYF. The CDR3 nucleotides read TGCGCCAGCAGCCGTGGGACAGGGGTTGAGACCCAGTACTTC.

This sequence joins TRBV6-6 and TRBJ1-3; no reliable D call. V was trimmed by 2 bases and J by 4 bases, leaving 3 bases between them. Per germline, CDR1 MNHNY and CDR2 SVGAGI (reference sequence). CDR3 length equals 12 residues. CDR3 loop: CASSYLGNTIYF. In nucleotides, the CDR3 is TGTGCCAGCAGTTACCTCGGAAACACCATATATTTT.

The chain has TRBV11-2 and TRBJ1-5, with D possibly matching TRBD1 (5 bases). This CDR3 comprises 15 residues. Germline loops: CDR1 SGHAT, CDR2 FQNNGV. The ends were cut back, 2 bases at V and 2 bases at J, with 10 bases in the middle. CDR3 nucleotide sequence: TGTGCCAGCAGCTTAAACACGGGGGGCAATCAGCCCCAGCATTTT. It specifies CASSLNTGGNQPQHF.

This sequence joins TRBV19 and TRBJ2-7; maybe TRBD1 (5 bases). The germline V gene has CDR1 LNHDA and CDR2 SQIVND (reference sequence). The V end lost 10 bases, the J end lost 3 bases, and 16 bases lay between the germline ends. The CDR3 runs 13 residues. The CDR3 DNA sequence: TGTGCCACCGCTCAGGGATTAGGCTACGAGCAGTACTTC. This codes for CATAQGLGYEQYF.

The chain carries TRBV30 and TRBJ2-2; possible D gene TRBD2, 7 bases. Germline-derived CDR1 and CDR2 are GTSNPN and SVGIG (reference sequence). CDR3 length equals 15 residues. V dropped 2 bases and J dropped 3 bases, with 13 bases sitting between them. CDR3 loop: CAWSPGGRDTGELFF. In nucleotides, the CDR3 is TGTGCCTGGAGTCCCGGGGGGCGCGACACCGGGGAGCTGTTTTTT.

The count of this clone is one. The V and J genes are TRBV27 and TRBJ2-7, with D maybe TRBD1 (6 bases). CDR3 length equals 12 residues. Trimming took off 6 bases at V and 5 bases at J, with 11 bases between the two ends. Germline V lookup: CDR1 MNHEY, CDR2 SMNVEV (reference sequence). CDR3: CASRGPGDEQYF. The DNA of the CDR3 is TGTGCCAGCAGAGGTCCAGGGGACGAGCAGTACTTC.

J is TRBJ2-5 and V is TRBV4-2; no clear D gene. Trimming removed 3 bases at V and 2 bases at J, with 16 bases between. Germline assignment: CDR1 LGHNA and CDR2 YNFKEQ. The length of the CDR3 is 16 residues. CDR3 residues: CASSQASGREQETQYF. In nucleotides, the CDR3 is TGTGCCAGCAGCCAGGCCTCAGGTAGAGAGCAAGAGACCCAGTACTTC.

The chain recombines TRBV2 with TRBJ2-2; D unresolved. CDR1 is SNHLY, CDR2 FYNNEI, per germline. The V end was cut by 3 bases, the J end by 6 bases, with 14 bases between. The CDR3 runs 15 residues. This CDR3 reads CASSEEQPLAGELFF. In nucleotides, the CDR3 is TGTGCCAGCAGTGAGGAACAACCCCTGGCCGGGGAGCTGTTTTTT.

The J gene is TRBJ2-1, the V gene TRBV5-4, with 9 positions matching TRBD2. Per germline, CDR1 SGHNT and CDR2 YYREEE (reference sequence). CDR3 size: 13 residues. V was clipped by 2 bases and J by 10 bases; unmatched bases: 4. The CDR3 sequence is CASSFASGNEQFF. The CDR3 coding sequence is TGTGCCAGCAGCTTTGCTAGCGGGAACGAGCAGTTCTTC.

The chain couples TRBV12-5 to TRBJ1-4, with 8 nucleotides matching TRBD1. J gave up 6 bases and V 7 bases, and 4 bases lay outside the gene matches. The length of the CDR3 is 13 residues. Germline V gene lookup returns CDR1 LGHNT and CDR2 FRNRAP. The CDR3 DNA reads as TGTGCTAGTGCGGGACAGGCTTATGAAAAACTGTTTTTT. This encodes CASAGQAYEKLFF.

The rearrangement joins TRBV7-9 to TRBJ1-5; D gene unclear. V was shortened by 0 bases and J by 0 bases, with 12 bases between the two germline ends. Germline V CDR1 and CDR2: SEHNR, FQNEAQ (reference sequence). The CDR3 covers 17 residues. CDR3 residues: CASSLARSGVSNQPQHF. In nucleotides, the CDR3 is TGTGCCAGCAGCTTAGCGAGGAGTGGGGTTAGCAATCAGCCCCAGCATTTT.

This clone appeared a single time. The CDR3 here is CASSQGPSLEQYF. The DNA of the CDR3 is TGTGCCAGCAGCCAGGGACCGTCCTTGGAGCAGTACTTC. The gene calls are TRBV14 and TRBJ2-7; D is tentatively TRBD1 or TRBD2 (5 bases each). This CDR3 region has 13 residues. CDR1 is SGHDN and CDR2 is FVKESK in the germline V gene. Trimming cost V 3 bases and J 7 bases, with 13 bases left between them.

This chain links TRBV6-5 with TRBJ1-2; D is possibly TRBD1 (5 bases). Germline V CDR1 and CDR2: MNHEY, SVGAGI. Trimming pared 6 bases from V and 6 bases from J, leaving 20 bases between. The CDR3 runs to 15 residues. Here the CDR3 reads CASRPYFSQVNGYTF. In nucleotides, the CDR3 is TGTGCCAGCAGGCCCTATTTTTCACAGGTTAATGGCTACACCTTC.

V gene TRBV2 combines with J gene TRBJ2-1, with TRBD2 matching 12 bases. The CDR3 is 15 residues long. The germline V gene encodes CDR1 SNHLY and CDR2 FYNNEI. V lost 6 bases to trimming and J lost 8 bases; unmatched junction nucleotides: 8. CDR3 nucleotide sequence: TGTGCCAGCAGAGCGACTAGCGGGAGTGCCCATGAGCAGTTCTTC. It codes for CASRATSGSAHEQFF.

This rearrangement joins TRBV9 to TRBJ2-1, with 7 bases matching TRBD1. The germline V gene encodes CDR1 SGDLS and CDR2 YYNGEE. J gave up 0 bases and V 4 bases, and 7 bases lay outside the gene matches. The CDR3 is made up of 16 amino acids. CDR3 coding DNA: TGTGCCAGCAGCCCAAGGTGGGACAGCTCCTACAATGAGCAGTTCTTC. Protein: CASSPRWDSSYNEQFF.

The V and J genes are TRBV5-1 and TRBJ1-6, with D possibly matching TRBD1 (5 bases). CDR3 length: 18 amino acids. V lost 4 bases and J 14 bases, leaving 31 bases between the germline ends. Germline lookup yields CDR1 SGHRS and CDR2 YFSETQ. CDR3: CASSIGIQGGKYTRALHF. CDR3 bases: TGCGCCAGCAGCATCGGGATCCAGGGAGGGAAATATACCCGAGCCCTCCACTTT.

The genes are TRBV12-3 or TRBV12-4 and TRBJ1-2; unclear D gene. The V end was cut by 7 bases, the J end by 2 bases, with 5 bases between. The CDR3 contains 11 residues. The CDR3 sequence: CASNRNYGYTF. Here the CDR3 DNA reads TGTGCCAGCAACCGAAACTATGGCTACACCTTC.

The CDR3 spells CATSDWTSGGETQYF. The CDR3 coding sequence is TGTGCCACCAGTGACTGGACTAGCGGGGGAGAGACCCAGTACTTC. V and J are TRBV24-1 and TRBJ2-5, with 13 bases matching TRBD2. The CDR3 is 15 amino acids. The ends lost 4 bases at V and 4 bases at J; junction bases unmatched: 2. Germline lookup yields CDR1 KGHDR and CDR2 SFDVKD.

The rearrangement joins TRBV2 to TRBJ2-1; D remains unclear. This CDR3 spans 11 amino acids. Trimming removed 8 bases at V and 7 bases at J, with 9 bases between. In germline, CDR1 is SNHLY, CDR2 FYNNEI. DNA for the CDR3: TGTGCCAGCTCCTGGAAGAATGAGCAGTTCTTC. As protein: CASSWKNEQFF.

This rearrangement joins TRBV10-3 to TRBJ2-5; D unclear. The germline CDR1 and CDR2 sequences are ENHRY and SYGVKD. V shed 4 bases and J shed 0 bases, with 9 bases lying between them. This CDR3 region has 14 residues. The CDR3: CAISAGRDQETQYF. In DNA, the CDR3 is TGTGCCATCAGTGCCGGCAGAGACCAAGAGACCCAGTACTTC.

This clone was counted once. The chain recombines TRBV6-4 with TRBJ1-2; weak D call: TRBD1 (6 bases). Germline lookup yields CDR1 MRHNA and CDR2 SNTAGT. V was clipped by 2 bases and J by 5 bases, with 33 bases between them. This CDR3 has 21 amino acids. CDR3 in DNA: TGTGCCAGCAGTGACCTCCGAGGGGGAGGTACAAGGCCCGAGGGGTCTTATGGCTACACCTTC. Protein: CASSDLRGGGTRPEGSYGYTF.

The chain has TRBV30 and TRBJ2-5, with a tentative D call TRBD2 (5 bases). V lost 0 bases to trimming and J lost 4 bases, with 9 bases between them. CDR1 and CDR2 from the germline V gene are GTSNPN and SVGIG (reference sequence). CDR3 length equals 13 residues. In DNA, the CDR3 is TGTGCCTGGAGTGTACTGCGGGTAGAGACCCAGTACTTC. Amino acid sequence: CAWSVLRVETQYF.

V usage is TRBV5-8 and J usage is TRBJ2-3; tentative D call: TRBD2 (6 bases). This CDR3 comprises 19 residues. The V and J ends lost 4 bases and 6 bases respectively, with 30 bases between them. Germline-derived CDR1 and CDR2 are SGHTS and YDEGEE. Here the CDR3 DNA reads TGTGCCAGCAGCCGGAACCCGGTCCTACTAGCACTGGGGTCCGATACGCAGTATTTT. This sequence encodes CASSRNPVLLALGSDTQYF.

This clone has a single count. This chain links TRBV12-5 with TRBJ2-7, with 10 bases aligning to TRBD1. With V trimmed by 2 bases and J by 0 bases, 13 bases remained unmatched. The CDR3 is 19 residues long. Germline loops: CDR1 LGHNT, CDR2 FRNRAP. The DNA for the CDR3 is TGTGCTAGTGGTTTGAGAGACAGGGGGCTATTACTTAGCTCCTACGAGCAGTACTTC. It is translated as CASGLRDRGLLLSSYEQYF.

V gene TRBV7-6 combines with J gene TRBJ2-3; D is ambiguous. The CDR3 spans 14 residues. CDR1 is SGHVS and CDR2 is FNYEAQ in the germline V gene. Trimming removed 0 bases from V and 6 bases from J, with 10 bases in between. The CDR3 region has the DNA TGTGCCAGCAGCTTAGCTTTCGGTGGGGATACGCAGTATTTT. This sequence encodes CASSLAFGGDTQYF. The whole variable domain, remainder taken from reference TRBV7-6 and TRBJ2-3, is GAGVSQSPRYKVTKRGQDVALRCDPISGHVSLYWYRQALGQGPEFLTYFNYEAQQDKSGLPNDRFSAERPEGSISTLTIQRTEQRDSAMYRCASSLAFGGDTQYFGPGTRLTVL.

V usage is TRBV5-6 and J usage is TRBJ1-2; D remains unclear. The ends were cut back, 1 base at V and 4 bases at J, with 11 bases in the middle. Germline V CDR1 and CDR2: SGHDT, YYEEEE. CDR3 length: 14 residues. The CDR3 protein is CASSLSTTVYGYTF. In nucleotides, the CDR3 is TGTGCCAGCAGCTTGTCGACAACCGTCTATGGCTACACCTTC.

This chain connects TRBV4-3 to TRBJ2-1; D may be TRBD1 or TRBD2 (5 bases each). This CDR3 is built from 14 residues. With 0 bases removed from V and 8 bases from J, the gap between germline ends came to 11 bases. CDR1 LGHNA and CDR2 YSLEER come from the germline V gene. CDR3 amino acids: CASSQEGPHHEQFF. CDR3 nucleotides: TGCGCCAGCAGCCAAGAGGGACCGCACCATGAGCAGTTCTTC.

The chain carries TRBV19 and TRBJ1-2; 7 nucleotides agree with TRBD1. The germline V gene has CDR1 LNHDA and CDR2 SQIVND (reference sequence). The ends lost 2 bases at V and 4 bases at J; junction bases unmatched: 7. The CDR3 sequence is 15 residues long. The CDR3 bases are TGTGCCAGTAGTATAAGGAGGGACAGTTCCTATGGCTACACCTTC. It yields the protein CASSIRRDSSYGYTF.

The chain uses TRBV15 and TRBJ2-5; 8 bases line up with TRBD1. CDR1 is LNHNV and CDR2 is YYDKDF in the germline V gene (reference sequence). Trimming cost V 0 bases and J 5 bases; bases outside gene matches: 11. The CDR3 is 17 residues long. The CDR3 reads CATSRDYETGDGETQYF. CDR3 sequence (DNA): TGTGCCACCAGCAGAGATTATGAGACAGGGGACGGGGAGACCCAGTACTTC.